The 2 T cell receptor beta chains given below trace back to one sample, sequenced in a study of cytomegalovirus exposure and HLA in healthy donors. The PCR was carried out with 60 Vbeta primers and 13 Jbeta primers. Profiled with immunoSEQ multiplex PCR; TCRdb holds only in-frame clones, not every one. The sample lists 75,000 to 95,000 clones, around 84% occurring once. The sequenced material came from PBMCs. The source is a man between 18 and 35 years old in good health and CMV-seronegative.

The chain joins TRBV7-8 to TRBJ2-3; D is possibly TRBD2 (7 bases). Trimming took off 10 bases at V and 0 bases at J, with 14 bases between the two ends. The CDR3 consists of 14 residues. Germline values: CDR1 SGHVS, CDR2 FQNEAQ. The CDR3 loop reads CATRAGHSTDTQYF. CDR3 sequence (DNA): TGTGCCACCAGAGCGGGACATAGCACAGATACGCAGTATTTT.

J is TRBJ1-5 and V is TRBV27; D may be TRBD1 (6 bases). Germline loops: CDR1 MNHEY, CDR2 SMNVEV (reference sequence). There are 15 residues in the CDR3. V lost 9 bases and J 3 bases, leaving 18 bases between the germline ends. The CDR3 DNA reads as TGTGCCAGTCAATCGGGGGGGGCTCTCAATCAGCCCCAGCATTTT. Its protein product is CASQSGGALNQPQHF.